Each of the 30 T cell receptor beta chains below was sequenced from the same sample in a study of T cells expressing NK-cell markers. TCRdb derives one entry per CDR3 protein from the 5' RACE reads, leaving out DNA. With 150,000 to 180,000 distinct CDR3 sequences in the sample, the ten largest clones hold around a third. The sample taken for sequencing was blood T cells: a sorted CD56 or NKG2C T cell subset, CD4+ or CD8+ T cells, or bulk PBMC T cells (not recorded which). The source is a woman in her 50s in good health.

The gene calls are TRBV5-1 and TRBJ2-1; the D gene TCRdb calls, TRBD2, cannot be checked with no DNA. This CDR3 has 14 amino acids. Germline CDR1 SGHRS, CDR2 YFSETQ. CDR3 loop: CASTYTTGDNEQFF.

CDR3 region: CASSPGTSGSEQYF. J is TRBJ2-7 and V is TRBV2; TCRdb lists TRBD2, though no DNA is available to test this call. This CDR3 comprises 14 residues. The germline CDR1 and CDR2 sequences are SNHLY and FYNNEI.

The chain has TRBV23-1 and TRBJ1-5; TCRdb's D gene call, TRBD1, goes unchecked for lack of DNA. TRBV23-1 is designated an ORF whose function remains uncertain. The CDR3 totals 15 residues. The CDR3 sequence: CASSHPGPWAKPQHF.

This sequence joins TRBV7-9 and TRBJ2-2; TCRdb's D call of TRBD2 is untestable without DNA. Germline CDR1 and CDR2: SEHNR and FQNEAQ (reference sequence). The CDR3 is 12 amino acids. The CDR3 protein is CASSTGRGELFF.

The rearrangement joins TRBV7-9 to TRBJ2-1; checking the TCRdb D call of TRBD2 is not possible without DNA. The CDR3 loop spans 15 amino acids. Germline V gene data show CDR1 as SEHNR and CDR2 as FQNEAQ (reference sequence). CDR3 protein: CASKGGREGYNEQFF.

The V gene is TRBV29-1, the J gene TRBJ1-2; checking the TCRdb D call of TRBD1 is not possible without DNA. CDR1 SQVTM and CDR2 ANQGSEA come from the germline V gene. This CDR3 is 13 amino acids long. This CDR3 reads CSVRTGGGFGYTF.

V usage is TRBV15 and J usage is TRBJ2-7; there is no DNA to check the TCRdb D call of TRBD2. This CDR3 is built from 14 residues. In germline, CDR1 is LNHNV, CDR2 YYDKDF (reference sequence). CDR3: CATSIRDLPRVQYF.

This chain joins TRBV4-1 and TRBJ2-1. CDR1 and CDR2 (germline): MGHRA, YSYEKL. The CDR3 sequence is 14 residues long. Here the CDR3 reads CASSQEPDYNEQFF.

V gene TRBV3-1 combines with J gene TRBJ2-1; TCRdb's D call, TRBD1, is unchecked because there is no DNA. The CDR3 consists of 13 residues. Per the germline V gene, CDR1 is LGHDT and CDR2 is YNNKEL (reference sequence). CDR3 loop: CARSGRVGNEQFF.

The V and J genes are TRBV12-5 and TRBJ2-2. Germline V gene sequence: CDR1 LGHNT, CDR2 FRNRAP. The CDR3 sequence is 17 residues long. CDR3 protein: CASGLVNDRGNTGELFF.

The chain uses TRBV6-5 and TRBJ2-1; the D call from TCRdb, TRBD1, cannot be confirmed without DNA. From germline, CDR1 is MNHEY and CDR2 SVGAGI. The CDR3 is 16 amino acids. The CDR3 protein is CAVQSPNSPQYNEQFF.

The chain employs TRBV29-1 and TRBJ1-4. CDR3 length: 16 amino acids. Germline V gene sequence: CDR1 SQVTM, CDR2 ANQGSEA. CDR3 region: CSVEVPADPNEEKLFF.

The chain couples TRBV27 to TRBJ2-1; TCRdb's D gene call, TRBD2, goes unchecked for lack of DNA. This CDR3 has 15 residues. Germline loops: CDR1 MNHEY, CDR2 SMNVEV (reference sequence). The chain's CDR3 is CASSLSLVSYNEQFF.

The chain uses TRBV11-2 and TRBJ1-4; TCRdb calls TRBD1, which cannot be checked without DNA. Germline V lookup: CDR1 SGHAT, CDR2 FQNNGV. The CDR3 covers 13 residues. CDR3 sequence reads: CASQGGLVEKLFF.

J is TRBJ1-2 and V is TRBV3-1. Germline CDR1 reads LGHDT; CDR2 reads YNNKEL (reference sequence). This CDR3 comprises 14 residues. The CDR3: CASSSAQSNYGYTF.

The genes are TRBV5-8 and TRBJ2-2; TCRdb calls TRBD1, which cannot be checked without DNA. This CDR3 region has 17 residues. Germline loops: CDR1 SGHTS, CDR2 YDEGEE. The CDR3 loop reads CASSLPLDPVFTGELFF.

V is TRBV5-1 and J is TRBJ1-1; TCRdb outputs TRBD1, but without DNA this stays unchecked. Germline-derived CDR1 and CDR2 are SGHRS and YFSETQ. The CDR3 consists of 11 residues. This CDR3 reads CASSLQGQAFF.

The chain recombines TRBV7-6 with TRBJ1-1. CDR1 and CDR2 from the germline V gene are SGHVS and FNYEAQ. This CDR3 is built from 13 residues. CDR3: CASSKYTNTEAFF.

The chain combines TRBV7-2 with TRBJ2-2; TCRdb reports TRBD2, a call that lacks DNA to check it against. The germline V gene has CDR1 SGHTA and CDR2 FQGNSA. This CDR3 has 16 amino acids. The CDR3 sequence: CASSSLSGRAAGELFF.

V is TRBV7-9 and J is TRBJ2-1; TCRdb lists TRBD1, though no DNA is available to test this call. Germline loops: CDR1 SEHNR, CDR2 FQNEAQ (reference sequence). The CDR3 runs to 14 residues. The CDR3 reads CASSFTGVVDEQFF.

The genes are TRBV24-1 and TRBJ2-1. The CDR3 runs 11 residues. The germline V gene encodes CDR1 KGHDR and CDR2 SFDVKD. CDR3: CATSSGDEQFF.

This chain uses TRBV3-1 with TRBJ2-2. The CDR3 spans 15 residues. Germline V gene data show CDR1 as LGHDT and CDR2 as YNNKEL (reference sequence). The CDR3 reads CASSQSDEVTGELFF. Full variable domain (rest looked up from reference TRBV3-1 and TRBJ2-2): DTAVSQTPKYLVTQMGNDKSIKCEQNLGHDTMYWYKQDSKKFLKIMFSYNNKELIINETVPNRFSPKSPDKAHLNLHINSLELGDSAVYFCASSQSDEVTGELFFGEGSRLTVL.

This CDR3 reads CASSSSSGNEQFF. The chain combines TRBV7-8 with TRBJ2-1; there is no DNA to check the TCRdb D call of TRBD2. The CDR3 loop spans 13 amino acids. CDR1 is SGHVS, CDR2 FQNEAQ, per germline.

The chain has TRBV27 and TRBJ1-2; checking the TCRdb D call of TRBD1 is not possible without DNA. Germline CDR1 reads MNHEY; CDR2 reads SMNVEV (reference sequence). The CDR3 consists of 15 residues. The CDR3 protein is CASSPFNQGVENYTF.

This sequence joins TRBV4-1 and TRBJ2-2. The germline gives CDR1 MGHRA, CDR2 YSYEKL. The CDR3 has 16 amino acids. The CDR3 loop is CASSQDGEALTGELFF.

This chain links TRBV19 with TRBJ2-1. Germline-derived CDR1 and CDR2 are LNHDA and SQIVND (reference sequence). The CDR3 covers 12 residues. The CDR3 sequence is CASSPPSTKQFF.

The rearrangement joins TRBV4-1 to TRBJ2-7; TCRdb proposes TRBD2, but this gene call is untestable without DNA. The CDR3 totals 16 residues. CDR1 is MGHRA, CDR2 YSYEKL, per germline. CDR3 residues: CASSQRLAGSSYEQYF.

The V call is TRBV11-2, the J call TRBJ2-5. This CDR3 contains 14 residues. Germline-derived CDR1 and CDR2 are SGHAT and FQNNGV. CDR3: CASSWEESGETQYF.

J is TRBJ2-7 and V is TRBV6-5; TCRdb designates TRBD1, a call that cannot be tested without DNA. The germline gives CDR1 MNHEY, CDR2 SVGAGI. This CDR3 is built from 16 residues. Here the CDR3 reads CASSSLETGATYEQYF.

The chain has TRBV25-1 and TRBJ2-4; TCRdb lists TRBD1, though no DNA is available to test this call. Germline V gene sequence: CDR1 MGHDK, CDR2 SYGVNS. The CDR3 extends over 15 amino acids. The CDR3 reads CASSGRQLAKNIQYF.